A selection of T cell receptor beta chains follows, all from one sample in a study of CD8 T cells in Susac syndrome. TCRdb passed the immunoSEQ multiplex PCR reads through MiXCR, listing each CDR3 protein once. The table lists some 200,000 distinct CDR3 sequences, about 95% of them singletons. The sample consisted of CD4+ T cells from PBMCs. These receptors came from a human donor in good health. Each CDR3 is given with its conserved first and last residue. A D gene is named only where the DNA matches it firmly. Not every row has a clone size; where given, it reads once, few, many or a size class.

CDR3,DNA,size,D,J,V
CASRGLAGYEQFF,TGTGCCAGCAGGGGACTAGCGGGTTACGAGCAGTTCTTC,NA,TRBD2,TRBJ2-1,TRBV12-3/TRBV12-4
CSAPQSTYEQYF,TGCAGTGCTCCCCAATCCACCTACGAGCAGTACTTC,NA,NA,TRBJ2-7,TRBV20-1
CSVTGTSGVANTGELFF,TGCAGCGTTACCGGGACTAGCGGAGTCGCGAACACCGGGGAGCTGTTTTTT,NA,TRBD2,TRBJ2-2,TRBV29-1
CATSDTQRGETQYF,TGTGCCACCAGTGATACCCAGCGGGGGGAGACCCAGTACTTC,NA,TRBD2,TRBJ2-5,TRBV24-1
CATSETTGAPYEQYF,TGTGCCACCAGTGAGACAACAGGGGCCCCCTACGAGCAGTACTTC,NA,TRBD1,TRBJ2-7,TRBV24-1
CASSIGTGTSPLVAYEQYF,TGTGCCAGCAGTATCGGAACCGGGACTAGCCCTTTGGTGGCCTACGAGCAGTACTTC,NA,TRBD2,TRBJ2-7,TRBV27
CAWSVPGRSYNEQFF,TGTGCCTGGAGTGTACCGGGCCGCTCCTACAATGAGCAGTTCTTC,NA,NA,TRBJ2-1,TRBV30
CASSSARGVTEAFF,TGTGCCAGCAGTTCCGCCAGGGGTGTCACTGAAGCTTTCTTT,NA,NA,TRBJ1-1,TRBV6-5
CSVVDGVQGAYEQYF,TGCAGCGTTGTCGATGGAGTGCAGGGAGCCTACGAGCAGTACTTC,once,NA,TRBJ2-7,TRBV29-1
CASSTAETSRGEQFF,TGTGCCAGCAGTACCGCCGAGACTAGCAGGGGTGAGCAGTTCTTC,NA,NA,TRBJ2-1,TRBV6-2/TRBV6-3
CASRIRTSPDTQYF,TGTGCCAGCAGGATCAGGACTAGCCCAGATACGCAGTATTTT,NA,TRBD2,TRBJ2-3,TRBV28
CASSNQGGAYNEQFF,TGTGCCAGCAGCAATCAGGGGGGAGCCTACAATGAGCAGTTCTTC,NA,NA,TRBJ2-1,TRBV7-2
CASSPPSSGDEQFF,TGTGCCAGCTCACCACCGTCTAGTGGTGATGAGCAGTTCTTC,NA,NA,TRBJ2-1,TRBV18
CASSESSGTGFETQYF,TGTGCCAGCAGCGAATCTTCCGGGACAGGGTTCGAGACCCAGTACTTC,NA,TRBD1,TRBJ2-5,TRBV3-1